Sequencing of this T cell receptor (beta chain) was carried out in a study of T cells in Graves' hyperthyroidism and ophthalmopathy. Study in general: Before any treatment, at initial diagnosis, peripheral blood was collected. Regarding the study as a whole: Also found in blood were most expanded thyroid clonotypes above 0.001.

From germline, CDR1 is SGHVS and CDR2 FQNEAQ. The CDR3 totals 14 residues. Trimming at V came to 6 bases and at J to 3 bases, leaving 2 bases not matched to a gene. For this clonotype: Its cognate antigen is unknown.

The blood specimen was taken at initial hyperthyroidism diagnosis, before any ophthalmopathy symptoms. Cells are PBMCs isolated from around 10 ml of fresh blood. Amplified regions were TCR beta CDR3 sequences from RNA transcripts. First-round RT-PCR of the TCR CDR3 relied on the HTBI primer set. TCRdb re-called the multiplex PCR reads through MiXCR, storing one row per CDR3 protein. The sample includes more than 350,000 distinct CDR3 sequences, about a sixth seen only once; the top ten take 34%. This chain connects TRBV7-8 to TRBJ2-1, with 10 bases that match TRBD2. The specimen was blood. This sequence was found in a woman in her thirties with Graves' hyperthyroidism that later progressed to Graves' ophthalmopathy. CDR3 in DNA: TGTGCCAGCAGGCTAGCGGGAGACTACAATGAGCAGTTCTTC. This gives the protein CASRLAGDYNEQFF.